The T cell receptor (beta chain) described here comes from a study of identical twins. Remarks on this clonotype: Its specificity is unknown.

Germline CDR1 and CDR2: MNHNS and SASEGT. Between the trimmed V and J ends, which lost 5 bases and 4 bases, there was a span of 11 bases. This CDR3 contains 13 residues. Study-wide findings and caveats: Within cord blood, abundant beta clonotypes carried fewer insertions, but memory repertoires showed no such trend. Sequences that were out-of-frame, alpha and twin-shared displayed an excess of low generation probability.

TCRdb ran MiXCR on the 5' RACE reads and lists one entry per CDR3 protein. The data hold roughly 720,000 distinct CDR3 sequences, with roughly 20% observed a single time. The same sample was also used in a study of T cells expressing NK-cell markers. That source reports: Seven donors tested HCMV-seropositive and one tested seronegative among the eight sequenced. Dominance of the CD3+CD56-NKG2C+ fraction by these clonotypes also held in several donors.

V gene TRBV6-1 combines with J gene TRBJ2-5, with D perhaps matching TRBD1 or TRBD2 (6 bases each). This clonotype was obtained from a woman aged 18-29 years in good health. Sequencing input: PBMCs. The CDR3: CASSTGRRETQYF. CDR3 nucleotide sequence: TGTGCCAGCAGTACAGGGAGGAGAGAGACCCAGTACTTC.